Presented here are 32 T cell receptor beta chains from one specimen sequenced in a study of beta chain features in type 1 diabetes. As every portion of the isolated RNA was reverse transcribed, the sequencing read expressed TCRB transcripts. The repertoire was sequenced with immunoSEQ multiplex PCR; TCRdb's copy has only in-frame clones and lacks some. The table includes about 740,000 clones, roughly 13% detected once. The study, taken as a whole, reports: Across all four CD4+ subsets, people with type 1 diabetes showed modestly shorter TCRB CDR3s.

No antigen has been identified for these receptors. The sequenced material came from naive CD4+ T cells from blood. The receptors shown here come from a man aged 18 to 30 with type 1 diabetes.

This clone was seen a handful of times. The rearrangement links TRBV19 to TRBJ2-2, with a possible D match to TRBD2 (6 bases). This CDR3 contains 17 residues. V lost 1 base to trimming and J lost 4 bases, with 16 bases between them. CDR1 is LNHDA, CDR2 SQIVND, per germline (reference sequence). The CDR3 nucleotides are TGTGCCAGTAGTATAGTGGCCCTGGCGGGGCCCACCGGGGAGCTGTTTTTT. Protein: CASSIVALAGPTGELFF.

This clone was observed a few times. V usage is TRBV19 and J usage is TRBJ2-7; TRBD1 is a possible D gene (6 bases). This CDR3 comprises 16 residues. The germline gives CDR1 LNHDA, CDR2 SQIVND (reference sequence). With 3 bases removed from V and 7 bases from J, the gap between germline ends came to 22 bases. For the CDR3, the DNA is TGTGCCAGTAGTATCCAAGGGGCAGGGGATCTAAAAGAGCAGTACTTC. Translating it yields CASSIQGAGDLKEQYF.

V is TRBV30 and J is TRBJ2-7, with D possibly TRBD1 on 5 matching bases. The CDR3 sequence is 12 residues long. Germline CDR1 and CDR2: GTSNPN and SVGIG (reference sequence). V was cut by 5 bases and J by 4 bases, with 12 bases left in between. The CDR3 region has the DNA TGTGCCTGGGATGTAACAGGTTACGAGCAGTACTTC. The encoded protein is CAWDVTGYEQYF.

This clone was found a few times. This chain connects TRBV10-3 to TRBJ2-4; perhaps TRBD2 as D (5 bases). Germline CDR1 and CDR2: ENHRY and SYGVKD. The V gene lost 0 bases and the J gene lost 3 bases, with 12 bases spanning the gap. The CDR3 runs 16 residues. The CDR3 is CAISESREQLKNIQYF. The CDR3 DNA is TGTGCCATCAGTGAGTCGAGGGAACAGCTCAAAAACATTCAGTACTTC.

This clone was detected a few times. The chain couples TRBV7-2 to TRBJ1-6; D is perhaps TRBD1 (6 bases). The V end lost 1 base, the J end lost 7 bases, and 11 bases lay between the germline ends. There are 15 residues in the CDR3. From germline, CDR1 is SGHTA and CDR2 FQGNSA. The DNA for the CDR3 is TGTGCCAGCAGCTTAGTAGGGGGAGGCAATTCACCCCTCCACTTT. It codes for CASSLVGGGNSPLHF.

The CDR3 region is CASTGRSSYEQYF. DNA of the CDR3: TGTGCCAGCACGGGGAGGAGCTCCTACGAGCAGTACTTC. The chain joins TRBV6-6 to TRBJ2-7, with D perhaps TRBD2 (6 bases). The CDR3 is 13 residues long. Germline CDR1 and CDR2: MNHNY and SVGAGI (reference sequence). V was trimmed by 7 bases and J by 0 bases, leaving 10 bases between them.

This clone was counted between two and nine times. V and J are TRBV9 and TRBJ2-3, with 7 nucleotides matching TRBD2. CDR3 length: 16 residues. V shed 3 bases and J 0 bases; nucleotides not matched to a gene: 7. The germline V gene encodes CDR1 SGDLS and CDR2 YYNGEE. In nucleotides, the CDR3 is TGTGCCAGCAGCGCCGTGGCGGGAGCTAGCACAGATACGCAGTATTTT. This codes for CASSAVAGASTDTQYF. Full variable domain (rest looked up from reference TRBV9 and TRBJ2-3): DSGVTQTPKHLITATGQRVTLRCSPRSGDLSVYWYQQSLDQGLQFLIQYYNGEERAKGNILERFSAQQFPDLHSELNLSSLELGDSALYFCASSAVAGASTDTQYFGPGTRLTVL.

This clone occurred a few times. The chain couples TRBV14 to TRBJ2-7; no clear D. CDR3 size: 13 residues. V was cut by 3 bases and J by 3 bases, with 9 bases left in between. CDR1 is SGHDN, CDR2 FVKESK, per germline. DNA of the CDR3: TGTGCCAGCAGCCAGTATAGCAGCTACGAGCAGTACTTC. Amino acids: CASSQYSSYEQYF.

CDR3 region: CASRGEETQYF. CDR3 sequence (DNA): TGTGCCAGCAGGGGTGAAGAGACCCAGTACTTC. The chain uses TRBV6-5 and TRBJ2-5, with D unclear. The CDR3 length is 11 residues. Germline CDR1 reads MNHEY; CDR2 reads SVGAGI. With 6 bases removed from V and 3 bases from J, the gap between germline ends came to 5 bases.

The chain couples TRBV2 to TRBJ1-6; D ambiguous. The germline V and J ends were trimmed by 1 base and 0 bases, with 4 bases remaining between them. CDR3 length equals 15 residues. Germline V gene sequence: CDR1 SNHLY, CDR2 FYNNEI. DNA of the CDR3: TGTGCCAGCAGTGAAGAAAGCTCCTATAATTCACCCCTCCACTTT. This codes for CASSEESSYNSPLHF.

The CDR3 DNA sequence: TGTGCCAGCAGTGAAGGGGGGGGATTTAATGAGCAGTTCTTC. Amino acid sequence: CASSEGGGFNEQFF. The chain uses TRBV6-1 and TRBJ2-1; TRBD2 matches at 7 bases. CDR1 is MNHNS, CDR2 SASEGT, per germline. This CDR3 spans 14 amino acids. Trimming cost V 1 base and J 7 bases; bases outside gene matches: 4.

The gene calls are TRBV14 and TRBJ2-1; D is perhaps TRBD1 or TRBD2 (6 bases each). V lost 8 bases to trimming and J lost 0 bases, with 8 bases between them. CDR1 is SGHDN, CDR2 FVKESK, per germline. The CDR3 covers 13 residues. This CDR3 is CASRGPSYNEQFF. CDR3 DNA: TGTGCCAGCCGGGGGCCCTCCTACAATGAGCAGTTCTTC.

The J gene is TRBJ1-4, the V gene TRBV18; D call uncertain. Germline loops: CDR1 KGHSH, CDR2 LQKENI. The CDR3 runs to 16 residues. Trimming stripped 3 bases from V and 0 bases from J, with 11 bases between. CDR3 DNA: TGTGCCAGCTCACCTTCTGGATACACAACTAATGAAAAACTGTTTTTT. It is translated as CASSPSGYTTNEKLFF.

The chain links TRBV5-6 to TRBJ1-5, with D uncertain. Trimming took 0 bases from V and 5 from J, leaving 9 bases between them. The length of the CDR3 is 14 residues. Per the germline V gene, CDR1 is SGHDT and CDR2 is YYEEEE. CDR3 in DNA: TGTGCCAGCAGCTTGGGAAGGGTCGATCAGCCCCAGCATTTT. It yields the protein CASSLGRVDQPQHF.

This clone was counted between two and nine times. The chain links TRBV28 to TRBJ2-5; the match to TRBD2 covers 7 bases. The CDR3 is made up of 13 amino acids. The V and J ends lost 3 bases and 5 bases, in that order; junction bases with no gene match: 3. Germline loops: CDR1 MDHEN, CDR2 SYDVKM. The CDR3, as DNA: TGTGCCAGCAGTTTCGCCGGGGGGGAGACCCAGTACTTC. Amino acid sequence: CASSFAGGETQYF.

This clone was recorded a few times. At the DNA level, this CDR3 is encoded by other sequences in the same sample as well. This chain connects TRBV30 to TRBJ2-6; weak D call: TRBD2 (5 bases). Germline CDR1 and CDR2: GTSNPN and SVGIG (reference sequence). The CDR3 runs 17 residues. V was shortened by 0 bases and J by 0 bases, with 12 bases between the two germline ends. CDR3 sequence: CAWSVLGRSSGANVLTF. The CDR3, as DNA: TGTGCCTGGAGTGTACTAGGCAGGAGCTCTGGGGCCAACGTCCTGACTTTC. Full variable domain (remainder filled in from reference TRBV30 and TRBJ2-6): SQTIHQWPATLVQPVGSPLSLECTVEGTSNPNLYWYRQAAGRGLQLLFYSVGIGQISSEVPQNLSASRPQDRQFILSSKKLLLSDSGFYLCAWSVLGRSSGANVLTFGAGSRLTVL.

This clone turned up a few times. The gene calls are TRBV4-1 and TRBJ2-3, with D possibly being TRBD2 (6 bases). Trimming removed 0 bases from V and 3 bases from J, with 16 bases in between. Germline CDR1 MGHRA, CDR2 YSYEKL. The CDR3 is 17 residues long. CDR3 sequence reads: CASSQDMAIRETDTQYF. Here the CDR3 DNA reads TGCGCCAGCAGCCAAGATATGGCGATCCGGGAGACAGATACGCAGTATTTT.

This clone showed up just a few times. V and J are TRBV2 and TRBJ1-3; D unresolved. The CDR3 loop spans 13 amino acids. V was clipped by 7 bases and J by 1 base, with 8 bases between them. Looked up from germline, CDR1 is SNHLY and CDR2 is FYNNEI. The chain's CDR3 is CASTTLSGNTIYF. CDR3 bases: TGTGCCAGCACCACCCTATCTGGAAACACCATATATTTT. Filled out from reference TRBV2 and TRBJ1-3, the complete variable domain reads EPEVTQTPSHQVTQMGQEVILRCVPISNHLYFYWYRQILGQKVEFLVSFYNNEISEKSEIFDDQFSVERPDGSNFTLKIRSTKLEDSAMYFCASTTLSGNTIYFGEGSWLTVV.

On this clone itself: Within the sample, other DNA sequences also encode this same CDR3. The V gene is TRBV7-9, the J gene TRBJ2-7, with 7 bases lining up with TRBD1. The V and J ends lost 1 base and 2 bases, in that order; junction bases with no gene match: 2. Germline assignment: CDR1 SEHNR and CDR2 FQNEAQ (reference sequence). The CDR3 covers 14 residues. The CDR3 nucleotides are TGTGCCAGCAGCTTAGGGCAGGGGGCCTACGAGCAGTACTTC. Amino acid sequence: CASSLGQGAYEQYF.

The chain uses TRBV5-1 and TRBJ2-6; 7 positions match TRBD1. This CDR3 comprises 17 residues. Per the germline V gene, CDR1 is SGHRS and CDR2 is YFSETQ. Trimming cost V 0 bases and J 3 bases; bases outside gene matches: 6. DNA for the CDR3: TGCGCCAGCAGCTTGGAGGGTCAGGGGGTTGGGGCCAACGTCCTGACTTTC. The encoded protein is CASSLEGQGVGANVLTF.

This clone showed up just a few times. The chain employs TRBV2 and TRBJ1-1; D uncertain. CDR1 is SNHLY and CDR2 is FYNNEI in the germline V gene. Trimming shortened V by 5 bases and J by 1 base, and 11 bases separated the two germline ends. The CDR3 consists of 14 residues. Written as DNA, the CDR3 is TGTGCCAGCAGTTACACACCTAAGAACACTGAAGCTTTCTTT. This codes for CASSYTPKNTEAFF.

In its sample, this clone was seen a few times. V is TRBV30 and J is TRBJ1-2; D possibly corresponds to TRBD1 (5 bases). The germline CDR1 and CDR2 sequences are GTSNPN and SVGIG (reference sequence). The CDR3 spans 11 residues. V was cut by 1 base and J by 8 bases, with 8 bases left in between. The CDR3 nucleotides are TGTGCCTGGAGTGATGGGGGAGGCTACACCTTC. The encoded protein is CAWSDGGGYTF.

The J gene is TRBJ2-3, the V gene TRBV18; D is perhaps TRBD2 (5 bases). V lost 3 bases, J lost 2 bases, and 9 bases lay in between. CDR1 KGHSH and CDR2 LQKENI come from the germline V gene. The CDR3 runs 14 residues. As DNA, the CDR3 is TGTGCCAGCTCACCTCAGCGGTTCACAGATACGCAGTATTTT. This sequence encodes CASSPQRFTDTQYF.

V is TRBV18 and J is TRBJ2-1; D is possibly TRBD1 or TRBD2 (6 bases each). The length of the CDR3 is 14 residues. V gave up 0 bases and J gave up 14 bases, with 17 bases separating them. Germline CDR1 KGHSH, CDR2 LQKENI. In DNA, the CDR3 is TGTGCCAGCTCACCACCGGAGAGTGGGGGGCTTGAGTTCTTC. It codes for CASSPPESGGLEFF.

The chain carries TRBV7-9 and TRBJ2-3; D is unresolved. V was shortened by 8 bases and J by 2 bases, with 17 bases between the two germline ends. The CDR3 is 15 residues long. Germline CDR1 and CDR2: SEHNR and FQNEAQ (reference sequence). CDR3 nucleotides: TGTGCCAGCTTCGTTACTCCAGCACACACAGATACGCAGTATTTT. This sequence encodes CASFVTPAHTDTQYF. The whole variable domain, filled in from reference TRBV7-9 and TRBJ2-3, reads DTGVSQNPRHKITKRGQNVTFRCDPISEHNRLYWYRQTLGQGPEFLTYFQNEAQLEKSRLLSDRFSAERPKGSFSTLEIQRTEQGDSAMYLCASFVTPAHTDTQYFGPGTRLTVL.

This clone was seen at least ten times. The chain joins TRBV7-9 to TRBJ2-1, with D perhaps matching TRBD1 (6 bases). This CDR3 is built from 14 residues. V was pared by 6 bases and J by 3 bases, with 12 bases between. From germline, CDR1 is SEHNR and CDR2 FQNEAQ (reference sequence). CDR3 in amino acids: CASSSTGSYNEQFF. As DNA, the CDR3 is TGTGCCAGCAGTTCTACAGGGAGCTACAATGAGCAGTTCTTC.

There are a few counts of this clone. The CDR3 loop is CASSQPGLGHKQFF. The CDR3 DNA sequence: TGTGCCAGCAGCCAACCCGGACTGGGGCATAAGCAGTTCTTC. The chain has TRBV14 and TRBJ2-1; TRBD1 or TRBD2 may be the D gene (5 bases each). CDR3 length equals 14 residues. Germline V gene lookup returns CDR1 SGHDN and CDR2 FVKESK. Trimming shortened V by 2 bases and J by 11 bases, and 16 bases separated the two germline ends.

V and J are TRBV9 and TRBJ2-5; D remains ambiguous. This CDR3 has 14 amino acids. Germline CDR1 is SGDLS and CDR2 is YYNGEE. Trimming removed 0 bases at V and 5 bases at J, with 11 bases between. The CDR3 protein is CASSVVGLGETQYF. The CDR3 coding sequence is TGTGCCAGCAGCGTAGTGGGCCTTGGGGAGACCCAGTACTTC.

This clone was counted a few times. V is TRBV4-2 and J is TRBJ2-7, with D possibly matching TRBD1 (5 bases). CDR3 length: 16 amino acids. From germline, CDR1 is LGHNA and CDR2 YNFKEQ. V was clipped by 4 bases and J by 7 bases, with 23 bases between them. This chain's CDR3 is CASSLQLAKSTGEQYF. The CDR3 DNA reads TGTGCCAGCAGCCTGCAGCTTGCCAAATCTACAGGAGAGCAGTACTTC.

There are a few counts of this clone. Here the CDR3 DNA reads TGTGCCAGCGGTCCGGGCGGGGGCCCCGAGCAGTACTTC. It encodes CASGPGGGPEQYF. This chain links TRBV25-1 with TRBJ2-7; the D gene is possibly TRBD2 (7 bases). CDR1 and CDR2 (germline): MGHDK, SYGVNS. V dropped 8 bases and J dropped 6 bases, with 17 bases sitting between them. CDR3 length: 13 amino acids.

The chain carries TRBV28 and TRBJ1-1; tentative D call: TRBD1 (6 bases). CDR1 and CDR2 (germline): MDHEN, SYDVKM. V lost 6 bases and J 5 bases, leaving 7 bases between the germline ends. The CDR3 sequence is 11 residues long. The CDR3, as DNA: TGTGCCAGCAGAGGGGGGACTGAAGCTTTCTTT. This encodes CASRGGTEAFF. Drawing the rest from reference TRBV28 and TRBJ1-1, the complete variable domain is DVKVTQSSRYLVKRTGEKVFLECVQDMDHENMFWYRQDPGLGLRLIYFSYDVKMKEKGDIPEGYSVSREKKERFSLILESASTNQTSMYLCASRGGTEAFFGQGTRLTVV.

This clone was found a few times. The chain is built from TRBV6-6 and TRBJ1-1; perhaps TRBD1 as D (6 bases). CDR3 length equals 15 residues. Trimming stripped 5 bases from V and 8 bases from J, with 21 bases between. Germline V gene sequence: CDR1 MNHNY, CDR2 SVGAGI (reference sequence). CDR3 DNA sequence: TGTGCCAGCAGTATACCCGGAAGGGGGGGCCGGGAAGCTTTCTTT. Protein product: CASSIPGRGGREAFF.